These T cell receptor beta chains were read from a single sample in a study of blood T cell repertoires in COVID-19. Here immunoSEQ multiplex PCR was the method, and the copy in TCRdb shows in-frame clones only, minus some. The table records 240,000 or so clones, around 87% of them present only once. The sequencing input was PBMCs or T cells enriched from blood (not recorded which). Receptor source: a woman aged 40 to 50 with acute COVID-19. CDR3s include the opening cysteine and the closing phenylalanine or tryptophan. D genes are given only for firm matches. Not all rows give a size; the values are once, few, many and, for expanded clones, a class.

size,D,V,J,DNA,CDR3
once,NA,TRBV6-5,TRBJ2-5,TGTGCCAGCAGCCCCCACCCGGTTGCCGGGGAGACCCAGTACTTC,CASSPHPVAGETQYF
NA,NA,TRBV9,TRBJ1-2,TGTGCCAGCAGCGTAGGCGTAGGCTACACCTTC,CASSVGVGYTF
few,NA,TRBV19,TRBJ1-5,TGTGCCAGTAGTAAGCAGGGGAGGGGCAATCAGCCCCAGCATTTT,CASSKQGRGNQPQHF
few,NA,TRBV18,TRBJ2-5,TGTGCCAGCTCATCCAGCGGACTATTAAAAGAGACCCAGTACTTC,CASSSSGLLKETQYF
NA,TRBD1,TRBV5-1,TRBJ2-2,TGCGCCAGCAGCTTGGCGGACAGGGACGAGCTGTTTTTT,CASSLADRDELFF
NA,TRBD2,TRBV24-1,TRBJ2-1,TGTGCCACCAGTGACCCCGGACTAGTTGGCGATGAGCAGTTCTTC,CATSDPGLVGDEQFF
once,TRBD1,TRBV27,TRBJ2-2,TGTGCCAGCAGTTTTGGTACAGGGGCGAACACCGGGGAGCTGTTTTTT,CASSFGTGANTGELFF
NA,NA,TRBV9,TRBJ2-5,TGTGCCAGCAGCGTCGGAGGCGACGGGGTTCAGGAGACCCAGTACTTC,CASSVGGDGVQETQYF
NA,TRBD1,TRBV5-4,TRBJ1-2,TGTGCCAGCAGCTTCGGTCCGGAGGCCAGGGGGCTTTATGGCTACACCTTC,CASSFGPEARGLYGYTF
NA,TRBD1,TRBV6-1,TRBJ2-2,TGTGCCAGCAGTGAACCTGGGACAGGGCGGCCCGGGGAGCTGTTTTTT,CASSEPGTGRPGELFF
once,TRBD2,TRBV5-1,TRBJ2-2,TGCGCCAGCTCGATTAGCGGGGCGAACACCGGGGAGCTGTTTTTT,CASSISGANTGELFF
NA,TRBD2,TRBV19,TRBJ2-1,TGTGCCAGTAGTATTCGGACTAGAGGATACGATGAGCAGTTCTTC,CASSIRTRGYDEQFF
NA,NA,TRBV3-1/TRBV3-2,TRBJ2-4,TGTGCCAGCAGCCAGGGGAGCATCCTAGCCAAAAACATTCAGTACTTC,CASSQGSILAKNIQYF
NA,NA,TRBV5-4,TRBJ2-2,TGTGCCAGCAGCTTGCCAGGGGTCTCCTCCGGGGAGCTGTTTTTT,CASSLPGVSSGELFF
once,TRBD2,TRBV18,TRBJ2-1,TGTGCCAGCTCACGGACGACTAGCGGGAGTATAAATGAGCAGTTCTTC,CASSRTTSGSINEQFF
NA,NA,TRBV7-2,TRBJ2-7,TGTGCCAGCAGCTTAGTTATGCAGGGCTACGAGCAGTACTTC,CASSLVMQGYEQYF
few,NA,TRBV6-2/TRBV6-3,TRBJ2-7,TGTGCCAGCAGTTACTTGGAGGGCTCCTACGAGCAGTACTTC,CASSYLEGSYEQYF
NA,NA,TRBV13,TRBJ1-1,TGTGCCAGCAGCTTTGCGCGGCAAGAGGCTTTCTTT,CASSFARQEAFF
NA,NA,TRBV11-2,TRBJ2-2,TGTGCCAGCAGTCATAGGGGGACGAACACCGGGGAGCTGTTTTTT,CASSHRGTNTGELFF
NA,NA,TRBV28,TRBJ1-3,TGTGCCAGCACGCCATGGGCAGGGCCGATCTCTGGAAACACCATATATTTT,CASTPWAGPISGNTIYF
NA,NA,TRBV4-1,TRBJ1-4,TGCGCCAGCAGCCCTCAGGGGTGGCGTAATGAAAAACTGTTTTTT,CASSPQGWRNEKLFF